Listed below are T cell receptor beta chains from one sample, sequenced in a study of cytomegalovirus exposure and HLA in healthy donors. Clones were read by immunoSEQ multiplex PCR, and TCRdb kept only the in-frame ones, dropping some. Found here are approximately 120,000 clones, about 91% of them singletons; the top ten hold around 1.1%. The source material was PBMCs. All receptors come from a woman aged 18-29 years in good health and CMV-seronegative. The CDR3 runs from the conserved cysteine through the conserved F or W. Each record gives: D gene, clone size, J gene, V gene, CDR3 DNA, CDR3 protein. The D gene is left open where the match is weak. The listing skips clone size in some rows; elsewhere it reads once, few, many or a size class.

-,-,TRBJ2-3,TRBV7-9,TGTGCCAGCAGCTCGACTGTCTTTAGCACAGATACGCAGTATTTT,CASSSTVFSTDTQYF
TRBD2,-,TRBJ2-3,TRBV6-4,TGTGCCAGCAGTGTCCAAACTAGCGGGGACACCACAGATACGCAGTATTTT,CASSVQTSGDTTDTQYF
TRBD2,-,TRBJ2-5,TRBV7-2,TGTGCCAGCAGCGAACTAGCGGGGTACCTATCGGGGGAGACCCAGTACTTC,CASSELAGYLSGETQYF
-,-,TRBJ1-5,TRBV6-5,TGTGCCAGCAGTTTCGACAGAGATAGCAATCAGCCCCAGCATTTT,CASSFDRDSNQPQHF
-,-,TRBJ2-1,TRBV7-9,TGTGCCAGCAGCTTAGTAGCGGAGGCCTACAATGAGCAGTTCTTC,CASSLVAEAYNEQFF
-,-,TRBJ2-7,TRBV2,TGTGCCAGCAGTGAAGCACGCCTGAGCGAGCAGTACTTC,CASSEARLSEQYF
TRBD2,once,TRBJ2-1,TRBV5-1,TGCGCCAGCCAGCCCAGGGCTAGCGGGGGTCTGGTAGAGCAGTTCTTC,CASQPRASGGLVEQFF
TRBD2,-,TRBJ2-1,TRBV25-1,TGTGCCAGCAGCGGGAGGGCCAATGAGCAGTTCTTC,CASSGRANEQFF
-,-,TRBJ1-5,TRBV4-1,TGCGCCAGCAGCCAAGAGATCCAGGGATCTCAGCCCCAGCATTTT,CASSQEIQGSQPQHF
-,-,TRBJ1-1,TRBV5-1,TGCGCCAGCAGCTTACGGGTGAACACTGAAGCTTTCTTT,CASSLRVNTEAFF
-,-,TRBJ2-1,TRBV21-1,TGTGCCAGCAGCAAAGAGAGACAGGGGATATCCTACAATGAGCAGTTCTTC,CASSKERQGISYNEQFF